This T cell receptor (beta chain) was documented in a study of tumor-infiltrating lymphocytes in primary liver carcinoma. Co-extracting RNA and DNA was done with roughly 18-32 mg of unsorted bulk tissue as input. Primary liver carcinoma in the patients was surgically resected. Without exception, tumor samples held over 85% viable tumor cells. A note on this clonotype: As yet, its antigen is unknown. At one boundary the junction diverges from the germline segment, which might be a read error.

cDNA specific to TCR beta was made from 500 ng of total RNA, with a constant-region primer employed for priming. Library construction for TCR beta comprised three nested multiplex PCR rounds performed with slightly modified ARM-PCR. The first two PCR rounds used TRBV1-TRBV30 primers with a Cbeta primer, 10 cycles each. TCRdb ran MiXCR on the multiplex PCR reads and lists one entry per CDR3 protein. The sample contains more than 50,000 distinct CDR3 sequences, over 65% of which appear only once. General study points: The overlap of tumor-adjacent and tumor-blood pairs was smaller than that of tumor region pairs.

The CDR3 has 13 residues. CDR1 and CDR2 from the germline V gene are SGHAT and FQNNGV. The specimen was liver tumor tissue from sampling region 2. Subset meaning: tumor region T2, inferior pole. The TCR originated in a man aged 40-55 years with primary liver carcinoma and hepatitis B virus infection. The chain combines TRBV11-2 with TRBJ1-1; possibly TRBD1 for D (5 bases). CDR3 loop: CASSIWTNIEAFF. Written as DNA, the CDR3 is TGTGCCAGCAGCATATGGACAAACATTGAAGCTTTCTTT.